The table lists the clone carrying this T cell receptor (beta chain) with a few counts. This record belongs to a study of T cells after yellow fever vaccination. TCRdb fed the 5' RACE reads into MiXCR, producing one record per CDR3 protein. This sample carries approximately 300,000 distinct CDR3 sequences, 6.5% to 8.5% of them seen once, and the ten largest clones take roughly a sixth. Per germline, CDR1 PRHDT and CDR2 FYEKMQ (reference sequence). The CDR3 loop spans 15 amino acids. The V gene lost 8 bases and the J gene lost 4 bases, with 18 bases spanning the gap. The TCR originated in a man aged 18 to 29 who received the YFV17D yellow fever vaccine. V gene TRBV13 combines with J gene TRBJ2-1; D possibly uses TRBD1 or TRBD2 (7 bases each). The sequenced sample was PBMCs, obtained 35 to 50 days after the first yellow fever vaccination. In nucleotides, the CDR3 is TGTGCCAGCTCAGGGGGGGAATCGCAGTACAATGAGCAGTTCTTC. Translated: CASSGGESQYNEQFF.